The source of this T cell receptor beta chain is a study of blood T cells in healthy people across ages. Across the study: When template switching was applied, about one barcoded beta molecule was captured per two T cells. Study-level findings and limits: Percentage of naive T cells showed a strong correlation with TCR beta diversity.

The use of a sample-barcoded 5' primer and a J-beta primer mix characterized a second PCR of roughly 7 to 11 cycles. TCRdb re-analysed the 5' RACE reads in MiXCR, keeping a single row per CDR3 protein. In the table there are approximately 1,000,000 distinct CDR3 sequences, 45% of which are singletons. As regards this clonotype: Its antigen is currently unknown.

The source material was blood. The source of this sequence is a woman aged 60-75 years in good health.

CDR3 amino acids: CASSDPSGGSTDTQYF. CDR3 bases: TGTGCCAGCAGCGATCCTAGCGGGGGGAGCACAGATACGCAGTATTTT. This rearrangement joins TRBV9 to TRBJ2-3; TRBD2 agrees at 11 bases. J was trimmed by 0 bases and V by 3 bases; bases with no gene match: 3. This CDR3 contains 16 residues. Germline V gene lookup returns CDR1 SGDLS and CDR2 YYNGEE.